Shown below are 32 T cell receptor beta chains from a single sample sequenced in a study of regulatory T cells in long-lasting Graves disease. Time point denoted: persistent/refractory GD, antithyroid drugs over 5 years with positive TRAb. With RNA extracted from PBMCs as input, the TCR library was made. Construction of the TCR beta libraries employed iRepertoire HTBI primers in conjunction with Arm-PCR of CDR3 regions. A single record per CDR3 protein comes from TCRdb applying MiXCR to the multiplex PCR reads. The data show about 460,000 distinct CDR3 sequences, 22% seen once. Source: peripheral blood mononuclear cells (PBMCs), taken when the disease was refractory, from a patient treated with antithyroid drugs. Source of these receptors: a female donor with Graves disease.

In its sample, this clonotype was seen many times. The chain recombines TRBV7-2 with TRBJ2-7, with TRBD2 as a possible D gene (6 bases). In germline, CDR1 is SGHTA, CDR2 FQGNSA. CDR3 length: 14 amino acids. V lost 0 bases to trimming and J lost 2 bases, with 8 bases between them. DNA for the CDR3: TGTGCCAGCAGCTTAGCGGGGGGACCCTACGAGCAGTACTTC. Its translation is CASSLAGGPYEQYF. Full variable domain (missing parts from reference TRBV7-2 and TRBJ2-7): GAGVSQSPSNKVTEKGKDVELRCDPISGHTALYWYRQSLGQGLEFLIYFQGNSAPDKSGLPSDRFSAERTGGSVSTLTIQRTQQEDSAVYLCASSLAGGPYEQYFGPGTRLTVT.

This clonotype was counted ten times or more. At one boundary the junction diverges from the germline segment, which might be a read error. As DNA, the CDR3 is TGTGCCACCAGTAGAGCCGTCGCGAGGGAAGAGACCCAGTACTTC. Its protein product is CATSRAVAREETQYF. V usage is TRBV15 and J usage is TRBJ2-5; tentatively, D is TRBD2 (5 bases). The CDR3 consists of 15 residues. Germline V gene sequence: CDR1 LNHNV, CDR2 YYDKDF (reference sequence). Together with reference TRBV15 and TRBJ2-5, the CDR3 gives the full variable domain: DAMVIQNPRYQVTQFGKPVTLSCSQTLNHNVMYWYQQKSSQAPKLLFHYYDKDFNNEADTPDNFQSRRPNTSFCFLDIRSPGLGDTAMYLCATSRAVAREETQYFGPGTRLLVL.

This clonotype was counted at least ten times. The chain recombines TRBV10-3 with TRBJ2-5; TRBD1 matches 10 bases. The CDR3 is 14 amino acids. The J segment lost 3 bases and the V segment lost 6 bases, leaving 4 bases of the junction unmatched. CDR1 ENHRY and CDR2 SYGVKD come from the germline V gene. The DNA for the CDR3 is TGTGCCATCAGCACCGGACAGGGGGAAGAGACCCAGTACTTC. This codes for CAISTGQGEETQYF.

The chain is built from TRBV6-1 and TRBJ1-5; D not certain. The germline CDR1 and CDR2 sequences are MNHNS and SASEGT. V lost 7 bases to trimming and J lost 1 base, with 11 bases between them. The CDR3 has 14 amino acids. The CDR3 DNA follows: TGTGCCAGCAAAACAGCGGTGAGCAATCAGCCCCAGCATTTT. Amino acids: CASKTAVSNQPQHF.

This clonotype has a count of ten or more. J is TRBJ1-1 and V is TRBV12-3 or TRBV12-4; 8 positions match TRBD1. The CDR3 is made up of 16 amino acids. V was pared by 6 bases and J by 0 bases, with 9 bases of the junction left unmatched. The CDR3 nucleotides read TGTGCCAGCAGAGAGATGGGACAGGTGATGAACACTGAAGCTTTCTTT. This sequence encodes CASREMGQVMNTEAFF.

The count of this clonotype is one. Germline and junction disagree at one end, which may indicate a read error. The chain is built from TRBV5-1 and TRBJ2-1; possible D gene TRBD1, 6 bases. CDR3 length: 14 amino acids. In germline, CDR1 is SGHRS, CDR2 YFSETQ. CDR3: CAGSPQGTSGEQFF. As DNA, the CDR3 is TGCGCCGGCAGCCCCCAGGGGACATCCGGTGAGCAGTTCTTC.

The chain carries TRBV3-1 and TRBJ2-7; D is possibly TRBD2 (6 bases). This CDR3 comprises 13 residues. Trimming removed 3 bases at V and 2 bases at J, with 8 bases between. Germline V CDR1 and CDR2: LGHDT, YNNKEL (reference sequence). The CDR3 nucleotides read TGTGCCAGCAGCCAGGGGAGGACCTACGAGCAGTACTTC. Translation gives CASSQGRTYEQYF.

This clonotype was observed at least ten times. The chain employs TRBV2 and TRBJ1-1, with unresolved D. The CDR3 has 11 amino acids. Germline lookup yields CDR1 SNHLY and CDR2 FYNNEI. The V end lost 6 bases, the J end lost 11 bases, and 13 bases lay between the germline ends. The CDR3, as DNA: TGTGCCAGCAGGATGGGAGGGTCGGCTTTCTTT. Translation gives CASRMGGSAFF.

This clonotype was seen a few times. J is TRBJ2-2 and V is TRBV5-1; no clear D gene. The V and J ends lost 2 bases and 1 base respectively, with 9 bases between them. Per the germline V gene, CDR1 is SGHRS and CDR2 is YFSETQ. The CDR3 has 15 amino acids. CDR3: CASSLETKNTGELFF. The DNA for the CDR3 is TGCGCCAGCAGCTTAGAAACAAAGAACACCGGGGAGCTGTTTTTT. The full variable domain, with the rest looked up from reference TRBV5-1 and TRBJ2-2, is KAGVTQTPRYLIKTRGQQVTLSCSPISGHRSVSWYQQTPGQGLQFLFEYFSETQRNKGNFPGRFSGRQFSNSRSEMNVSTLELGDSALYLCASSLETKNTGELFFGEGSRLTVL.

In the case of this clonotype: This is likely an artifact of a read error, given a far larger clone one base away. This chain links TRBV6-9 with TRBJ2-7; 7 nucleotides match TRBD2. CDR1 is MNHGY, CDR2 SVAAGI, per germline. The junction had 6 bases not matched to a gene; V was cut back by 4 bases and J by 3 bases. The CDR3 covers 14 residues. CDR3 nucleotide sequence: TGTGCCAGCAGTTGCTCGGGAGGTTTCTACGAGCAGTACTTC. This gives the protein CASSCSGGFYEQYF.

This chain uses TRBV4-3 with TRBJ2-2; D perhaps matches TRBD1 (5 bases). In germline, CDR1 is LGHNA, CDR2 YSLEER. Trimming removed 1 base at V and 5 bases at J, with 14 bases between. The CDR3 totals 16 residues. The CDR3 sequence is CASSQVPQAGTGELFF. CDR3 DNA: TGCGCCAGCAGCCAAGTACCCCAGGCAGGGACCGGGGAGCTGTTTTTT.

In its sample, this clonotype was seen many times. The V and J genes are TRBV28 and TRBJ2-1; maybe TRBD2 (7 bases). Looked up from germline, CDR1 is MDHEN and CDR2 is SYDVKM. V gave up 2 bases and J gave up 8 bases, with 13 bases separating them. The CDR3 contains 14 residues. CDR3 sequence reads: CASSLRQGRDEQFF. CDR3 coding DNA: TGTGCCAGCAGTTTACGGCAGGGGAGGGATGAGCAGTTCTTC.

Many counts were recorded for this clonotype. J is TRBJ1-5 and V is TRBV28; the D is unclear. CDR3 length: 14 amino acids. Germline CDR1 MDHEN, CDR2 SYDVKM. Trimming removed 7 bases at V and 8 bases at J, with 18 bases between. CDR3 loop: CASTPPWGEEPQHF. CDR3 in DNA: TGTGCCAGCACCCCTCCCTGGGGAGAGGAGCCCCAGCATTTT.

As to this clonotype: A read error may explain this, as a much larger clone is one base away. The CDR3 DNA reads TGTGCCAGTAGTCGAGACAGGTTCTACGAGCGGTACTTC. This gives the protein CASSRDRFYERYF. The gene calls are TRBV19 and TRBJ2-7; D is possibly TRBD1 (6 bases). The CDR3 consists of 13 residues. Germline V CDR1 and CDR2: LNHDA, SQIVND (reference sequence).

This clonotype appeared many times. The J gene is TRBJ1-4, the V gene TRBV7-2; D might be TRBD1 (5 bases). This CDR3 is built from 16 residues. Trimming removed 2 bases at V and 2 bases at J, with 12 bases between. Per the germline V gene, CDR1 is SGHTA and CDR2 is FQGNSA. The CDR3 nucleotides are TGTGCCAGCAGCTTAATCGGTGCAGGGACTAATGAAAAACTGTTTTTT. This encodes CASSLIGAGTNEKLFF. Drawing the rest from reference TRBV7-2 and TRBJ1-4, the complete variable domain is GAGVSQSPSNKVTEKGKDVELRCDPISGHTALYWYRQSLGQGLEFLIYFQGNSAPDKSGLPSDRFSAERTGGSVSTLTIQRTQQEDSAVYLCASSLIGAGTNEKLFFGSGTQLSVL.

This clonotype was recorded many times. This sequence joins TRBV19 and TRBJ2-6, with D perhaps matching TRBD1 (6 bases). Looked up from germline, CDR1 is LNHDA and CDR2 is SQIVND (reference sequence). Trimming stripped 9 bases from V and 4 bases from J, with 16 bases between. This CDR3 is built from 15 residues. The CDR3 nucleotides are TGTGCCAGCAGTTCAAGGGGGTCCGGGGCCAACGTCCTGACTTTC. It is translated as CASSSRGSGANVLTF.

The rearrangement uses TRBV29-1 and TRBJ2-2, with D unclear. Per the germline V gene, CDR1 is SQVTM and CDR2 is ANQGSEA. The CDR3 sequence is 11 residues long. V was trimmed by 4 bases and J by 5 bases, leaving 5 bases between them. CDR3 loop: CSVVGTGELFF. In DNA, the CDR3 is TGCAGCGTTGTGGGAACCGGGGAGCTGTTTTTT.

This sequence joins TRBV27 and TRBJ1-1; D not resolved. With 0 bases removed from V and 5 bases from J, the gap between germline ends came to 16 bases. Germline V gene sequence: CDR1 MNHEY, CDR2 SMNVEV (reference sequence). The CDR3 has 16 residues. The chain's CDR3 is CASSLSPLRVWTEAFF. The CDR3 bases are TGTGCCAGCAGTTTATCTCCCCTGCGGGTTTGGACTGAAGCTTTCTTT.

This chain connects TRBV7-2 to TRBJ2-1; unclear D gene. CDR3 length: 16 residues. Germline assignment: CDR1 SGHTA and CDR2 FQGNSA. The germline V and J ends were trimmed by 1 base and 4 bases, with 14 bases remaining between them. CDR3 sequence (DNA): TGTGCCAGCAGCTTAGACTTCGCGGTAGGGTACAATGAGCAGTTCTTC. Protein product: CASSLDFAVGYNEQFF. Supplemented by reference TRBV7-2 and TRBJ2-1, the full variable domain reads GAGVSQSPSNKVTEKGKDVELRCDPISGHTALYWYRQSLGQGLEFLIYFQGNSAPDKSGLPSDRFSAERTGGSVSTLTIQRTQQEDSAVYLCASSLDFAVGYNEQFFGPGTRLTVL.

This sequence joins TRBV7-2 and TRBJ2-1; no reliable D call. This CDR3 spans 15 amino acids. V was pared by 1 base and J by 0 bases, with 7 bases between. Germline CDR1 is SGHTA and CDR2 is FQGNSA. CDR3: CASSLESSSYNEQFF. CDR3 DNA sequence: TGTGCCAGCAGCTTAGAGAGCAGCTCCTACAATGAGCAGTTCTTC. Complete variable domain (other parts from reference TRBV7-2 and TRBJ2-1): GAGVSQSPSNKVTEKGKDVELRCDPISGHTALYWYRQSLGQGLEFLIYFQGNSAPDKSGLPSDRFSAERTGGSVSTLTIQRTQQEDSAVYLCASSLESSSYNEQFFGPGTRLTVL.

The sample holds many counts of this clonotype. The J gene is TRBJ2-7, the V gene TRBV6-2 or TRBV6-3; possibly TRBD2 for D (6 bases). V was clipped by 6 bases and J by 2 bases, with 8 bases between them. The CDR3 is made up of 12 amino acids. The germline gives CDR1 MNHEY, CDR2 SVGEGT. The CDR3 nucleotides are TGTGCCAGCAGGGGGGGTGCCTACGAGCAGTACTTC. As protein: CASRGGAYEQYF.

This clonotype was seen a few times. The chain uses TRBV6-2 or TRBV6-3 and TRBJ1-6; possible D gene TRBD1, 5 bases. V was clipped by 4 bases and J by 7 bases, with 14 bases between them. Germline-derived CDR1 and CDR2 are MNHEY and SVGEGT. The CDR3 has 15 residues. CDR3: CASSSYGTQNSPLHF. In DNA form, the CDR3 reads TGTGCCAGCAGTTCGTACGGGACGCAAAATTCACCCCTCCACTTT.

With respect to this clonotype: A read error is possible here, since a much larger clone lies one base away. The chain couples TRBV7-8 to TRBJ1-2; D possibly corresponds to TRBD1 (5 bases). From germline, CDR1 is SGHVS and CDR2 FQNEAQ. There are 16 residues in the CDR3. Trimming shortened V by 1 base and J by 8 bases, and 20 bases separated the two germline ends. CDR3 amino acids: CASSLGGTTGPGGYTF. The CDR3 nucleotides read TGTGCCAGCAGCTTAGGGGGGACGACTGGTCCGGGAGGCTACACCTTC.

This clonotype has more than one count but fewer than ten. This chain links TRBV14 with TRBJ2-7; weak D call: TRBD2 (5 bases). This CDR3 is built from 15 residues. V gave up 0 bases and J gave up 5 bases, with 14 bases separating them. CDR1 SGHDN and CDR2 FVKESK come from the germline V gene. CDR3 loop: CASSQEFRGAHEQYF. For the CDR3, the DNA is TGTGCCAGCAGCCAAGAGTTTCGGGGTGCCCACGAGCAGTACTTC. Supplemented by reference TRBV14 and TRBJ2-7, the full variable domain reads EAGVTQFPSHSVIEKGQTVTLRCDPISGHDNLYWYRRVMGKEIKFLLHFVKESKQDESGMPNNRFLAERTGGTYSTLKVQPAELEDSGVYFCASSQEFRGAHEQYFGPGTRLTVT.

This clonotype was seen repeatedly, ten times or more. This rearrangement joins TRBV5-5 to TRBJ2-5; 9 nucleotides match TRBD1. The CDR3 runs 15 residues. Germline CDR1 and CDR2: SGHKS and YYEKEE (reference sequence). Trimming removed 3 bases from V and 4 bases from J; junction bases left unmatched: 7. The CDR3 region has the DNA TGTGCCAGCAGCTGGGGGACAGGGACAGGAGAGACCCAGTACTTC. Amino acid sequence: CASSWGTGTGETQYF.

This clonotype was picked up a small number of times. V gene TRBV20-1 combines with J gene TRBJ1-1; D uncertain. This CDR3 spans 16 amino acids. The V gene's germline CDR1 is DFQATT and CDR2 SNEGSKA (reference sequence). The DNA for the CDR3 is TGCAGCGGCCTCCCGTGGCAGGATAAACGCGACACTGAAGCTTTCTTT. It codes for CSGLPWQDKRDTEAFF.

This clonotype was seen a few times. The chain links TRBV5-4 to TRBJ1-4; no definite D call. Per germline, CDR1 SGHNT and CDR2 YYREEE (reference sequence). With 1 base removed from V and 8 bases from J, the gap between germline ends came to 12 bases. CDR3 size: 14 residues. CDR3 protein: CASSLTVNGEKLFF. CDR3 bases: TGTGCCAGCAGCTTGACGGTGAATGGGGAAAAACTGTTTTTT.

This clonotype was seen once. J is TRBJ2-3 and V is TRBV30; D is unresolved. The CDR3 spans 12 residues. Germline-derived CDR1 and CDR2 are GTSNPN and SVGIG (reference sequence). V was clipped by 4 bases and J by 3 bases, with 8 bases between them. CDR3 sequence reads: CAWTRTTDTQYF. CDR3 coding DNA: TGTGCCTGGACCCGGACGACAGATACGCAGTATTTT.

In this sample, this clonotype turned up a few times. This chain joins TRBV20-1 and TRBJ2-7, with 10 bases matching TRBD1. Germline-derived CDR1 and CDR2 are DFQATT and SNEGSKA (reference sequence). CDR3 length: 13 amino acids. V shed 3 bases, J shed 4 bases, and the junction held 3 bases outside the gene matches. The CDR3 protein is CSASRQGAYEQYF. The CDR3 coding sequence is TGCAGTGCTAGCCGACAGGGGGCTTACGAGCAGTACTTC.

The sample holds a few counts of this clonotype. The chain has TRBV11-1 and TRBJ2-7; 9 bases are shared with TRBD2. Looked up from germline, CDR1 is SGHAT and CDR2 is FQDESV (reference sequence). V gave up 3 bases and J gave up 3 bases; unmatched junction bases: 6. The CDR3 loop spans 15 amino acids. CDR3 in DNA: TGTGCCAGCAGCTTCTGGCGGGAGGGCAGCTACGAGCAGTACTTC. This translates into CASSFWREGSYEQYF.

This clonotype was observed many times. This rearrangement joins TRBV6-5 to TRBJ1-1, with D tentatively TRBD1 (6 bases). From germline, CDR1 is MNHEY and CDR2 SVGAGI. The CDR3 runs 14 residues. V lost 4 bases and J lost 5, with 14 bases in between. The CDR3 nucleotides read TGTGCCAGCAGTTCCCTACAGGGAAGAACTGAAGCTTTCTTT. Translating gives CASSSLQGRTEAFF.

The gene calls are TRBV5-1 and TRBJ1-1; TRBD1 is a possible D gene (5 bases). The CDR3 is made up of 15 amino acids. From germline, CDR1 is SGHRS and CDR2 YFSETQ. The ends were cut back, 1 base at V and 11 bases at J, with 21 bases in the middle. The CDR3 DNA reads as TGCGCCAGCAGCTTGATGGGGCACACCTCCGAGGATGCTTTCTTT. As protein: CASSLMGHTSEDAFF. Complete variable domain (other parts from reference TRBV5-1 and TRBJ1-1): KAGVTQTPRYLIKTRGQQVTLSCSPISGHRSVSWYQQTPGQGLQFLFEYFSETQRNKGNFPGRFSGRQFSNSRSEMNVSTLELGDSALYLCASSLMGHTSEDAFFGQGTRLTVV.